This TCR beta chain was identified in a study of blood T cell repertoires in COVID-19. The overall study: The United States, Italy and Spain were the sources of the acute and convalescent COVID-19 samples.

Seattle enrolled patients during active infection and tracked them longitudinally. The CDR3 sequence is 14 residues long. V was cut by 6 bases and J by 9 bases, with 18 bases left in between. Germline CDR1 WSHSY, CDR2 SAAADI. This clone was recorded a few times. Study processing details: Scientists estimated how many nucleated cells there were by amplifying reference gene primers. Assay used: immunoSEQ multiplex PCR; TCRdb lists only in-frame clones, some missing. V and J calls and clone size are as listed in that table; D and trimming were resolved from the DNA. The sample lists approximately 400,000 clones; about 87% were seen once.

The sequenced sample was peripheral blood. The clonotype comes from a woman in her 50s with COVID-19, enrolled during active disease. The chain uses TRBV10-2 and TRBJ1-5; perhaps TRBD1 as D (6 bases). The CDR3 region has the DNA TGCGCCAGCAGCGCCCGGGGGGCGACGTGGCCCCAGCATTTT. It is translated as CASSARGATWPQHF.